Shown below are 23 T cell receptor beta chains from a single sample sequenced in a study of T cell responses to AZD1222 COVID-19 vaccine. Produced via immunoSEQ multiplex PCR; TCRdb's table is partial and in-frame only. The sample has 160,000 or so clones, 75% to 95% seen once. The source was peripheral blood, collected on day 0 of AZD1222 vaccination. Source of these receptors: an adult in good health.

The gene calls are TRBV3-1 (or the pseudogene TRBV3-2) and TRBJ2-7; D remains unclear. The V gene lost 1 base and the J gene lost 4 bases, with 8 bases spanning the gap. The CDR3 is 13 residues long. Germline CDR1 LGHDT, CDR2 YNNKEL (reference sequence). The CDR3 loop is CASSQVGRYEQYF. DNA of the CDR3: TGTGCCAGCAGCCAAGTTGGCAGATACGAGCAGTACTTC.

This clone has only one observation. This chain joins TRBV10-3 and TRBJ2-3; 10 bases align to TRBD1. The trim removed 8 bases at V and 6 bases at J, leaving 5 bases unmatched. Germline V gene data show CDR1 as ENHRY and CDR2 as SYGVKD. The CDR3 loop spans 13 amino acids. The CDR3 region has the DNA TGTGCCATCGGGACAGGGGTAGCGGATACGCAGTATTTT. Its translation: CAIGTGVADTQYF.

The chain uses TRBV7-2 and TRBJ2-1; 7 bases fit TRBD1. Per germline, CDR1 SGHTA and CDR2 FQGNSA. Trimming took 5 bases from V and 4 from J; bases not matched to a gene: 11. The CDR3 runs to 16 residues. CDR3 bases: TGTGCCAGCAGCGCGAAGGGACAGAGGAGTTACAATGAGCAGTTCTTC. Translation: CASSAKGQRSYNEQFF.

This chain links TRBV10-2 with TRBJ1-1; D gene unclear. V was clipped by 5 bases and J by 1 base, with 5 bases between them. The germline V gene has CDR1 WSHSY and CDR2 SAAADI. This CDR3 spans 12 amino acids. The CDR3 nucleotides read TGCGCCAGCAGTATTAAGAACACTGAAGCTTTCTTT. Its protein is CASSIKNTEAFF.

The J gene is TRBJ2-1, the V gene TRBV7-8; 15 bases are shared with TRBD2. The CDR3 contains 19 residues. CDR1 and CDR2 (germline): SGHVS, FQNEAQ. V lost 5 bases to trimming and J lost 0 bases; unmatched junction nucleotides: 8. The CDR3 DNA reads TGTGCCAGCAGCAACGGACTAGCGGGAGGGCGTGGCTCCTACAATGAGCAGTTCTTC. This sequence encodes CASSNGLAGGRGSYNEQFF.

The chain couples TRBV28 to TRBJ2-3; 8 nucleotides line up with TRBD1. The CDR3 spans 14 residues. The junction had 11 bases not matched to a gene; V was cut back by 8 bases and J by 7 bases. Germline CDR1 MDHEN, CDR2 SYDVKM. The CDR3 reads CASGGQGFGNTQYF. CDR3 DNA sequence: TGTGCCAGCGGCGGACAGGGTTTTGGAAATACGCAGTATTTT.

The CDR3, as DNA: TGTGCCAGCAGTGACGGACCGGGAGATACGCAGTATTTT. Its protein product is CASSDGPGDTQYF. The chain has TRBV7-9 and TRBJ2-3; D is ambiguous. Trimming took off 6 bases at V and 5 bases at J, with 12 bases between the two ends. Looked up from germline, CDR1 is SEHNR and CDR2 is FQNEAQ (reference sequence). This CDR3 has 13 residues.

This chain connects TRBV28 to TRBJ2-7; no clear D gene. The V gene lost 6 bases and the J gene lost 6 bases, with 24 bases spanning the gap. The V gene's germline CDR1 is MDHEN and CDR2 SYDVKM. CDR3 size: 16 residues. CDR3 coding DNA: TGTGCCAGCAGCTCACCCCTGACGAATGGCGGCGGCGAGCAGTACTTC. Residues: CASSSPLTNGGGEQYF.

This chain links TRBV24-1 with TRBJ2-1; D is unresolved. The V and J ends lost 4 bases and 0 bases respectively, with 12 bases between them. CDR1 is KGHDR, CDR2 SFDVKD, per germline. The CDR3 has 16 amino acids. The CDR3, as DNA: TGTGCCACCAGTGACCCGACGGTGAGCTCCTACAATGAGCAGTTCTTC. It encodes CATSDPTVSSYNEQFF.

V is TRBV15 and J is TRBJ1-5; TRBD1 agrees at 9 bases. Germline CDR1 LNHNV, CDR2 YYDKDF (reference sequence). Trimming took 9 bases from V and 5 from J; bases not matched to a gene: 5. The CDR3 runs to 13 residues. CDR3 residues: CATSGDRDQPQHF. The CDR3, as DNA: TGTGCCACGTCTGGGGACAGGGATCAGCCCCAGCATTTT.

V is TRBV18 and J is TRBJ1-1, with 7 bases matching TRBD1. CDR1 KGHSH and CDR2 LQKENI come from the germline V gene. The CDR3 extends over 14 amino acids. Losses at the gene ends were 1 base for V and 5 bases for J; bases not matched to a gene: 4. CDR3 DNA sequence: TGTGCCAGCTCACCACAGGGGGCGCGGACTGAAGCTTTCTTT. Translating it yields CASSPQGARTEAFF.

This chain joins TRBV19 and TRBJ2-7; D gene unclear. V was clipped by 4 bases and J by 6 bases, with 19 bases between them. Germline values: CDR1 LNHDA, CDR2 SQIVND (reference sequence). CDR3 length: 15 amino acids. The CDR3 DNA is TGTGCCAGTAGTACTAAGGGCGGTGGGAATGGCGAGCAGTACTTC. Translation gives CASSTKGGGNGEQYF.

The chain links TRBV3-1 (or the pseudogene TRBV3-2) to TRBJ1-1; the match to TRBD1 covers 12 bases. The ends lost 0 bases at V and 10 bases at J; junction bases unmatched: 12. CDR3 length: 17 amino acids. Germline V gene lookup returns CDR1 LGHDT and CDR2 YNNKEL (reference sequence). CDR3 in amino acids: CASSQDWWGQGAMGAFF. As DNA, the CDR3 is TGTGCCAGCAGCCAAGATTGGTGGGGACAGGGGGCTATGGGAGCTTTCTTT.

The V call is TRBV18, the J call TRBJ2-7, with D possibly TRBD1 on 6 matching bases. The CDR3 has 12 amino acids. Trimming pared 2 bases from V and 7 bases from J, leaving 9 bases between. Per the germline V gene, CDR1 is KGHSH and CDR2 is LQKENI. CDR3 residues: CASSPGGWEQYF. The CDR3 nucleotides read TGTGCCAGCTCACCAGGGGGCTGGGAGCAGTACTTC. The variable domain in full, with the rest retrieved from reference TRBV18 and TRBJ2-7, is NAGVMQNPRHLVRRRGQEARLRCSPMKGHSHVYWYRQLPEEGLKFMVYLQKENIIDESGMPKERFSAEFPKEGPSILRIQQVVRGDSAAYFCASSPGGWEQYFGPGTRLTVT.

The chain is built from TRBV6-5 and TRBJ2-3; D is perhaps TRBD1 (5 bases). The V end was cut by 2 bases, the J end by 0 bases, with 12 bases between. This CDR3 has 16 amino acids. Germline V lookup: CDR1 MNHEY, CDR2 SVGAGI. CDR3 nucleotide sequence: TGTGCCAGCAGTTACGCGACAGCCCCTAGCACAGATACGCAGTATTTT. It specifies CASSYATAPSTDTQYF.

The J gene is TRBJ1-1, the V gene TRBV6-6; D is perhaps TRBD1 (6 bases). This CDR3 has 14 amino acids. The germline V and J ends were trimmed by 2 bases and 7 bases, with 14 bases remaining between them. Germline lookup yields CDR1 MNHNY and CDR2 SVGAGI (reference sequence). The CDR3 nucleotides read TGTGCCAGCAGTTACGGAGGACAGATTAATGAAGCTTTCTTT. Its protein product is CASSYGGQINEAFF.

The V call is TRBV6-6, the J call TRBJ2-1; TRBD2 agrees at 11 bases. The CDR3 runs 14 residues. Trimming took 5 bases from V and 9 from J; bases not matched to a gene: 6. Germline V gives CDR1 MNHNY, CDR2 SVGAGI (reference sequence). CDR3 DNA: TGTGCCAGCAGTACTAGCGGGAGTTCTAGTGAGCAGTTCTTC. Translation gives CASSTSGSSSEQFF.

V is TRBV7-3 and J is TRBJ2-1; 8 nucleotides align to TRBD2. The CDR3 is made up of 16 amino acids. V gave up 4 bases and J gave up 10 bases; unmatched junction bases: 15. In germline, CDR1 is SGHTA, CDR2 FQGTGA. This CDR3 reads CASSSQQVGVAGEQFF. CDR3 nucleotide sequence: TGTGCCAGCAGCTCGCAACAAGTCGGCGTAGCGGGAGAGCAGTTCTTC.

The V call is TRBV7-9, the J call TRBJ2-6; D is tentatively TRBD1 or TRBD2 (6 bases each). CDR1 is SEHNR and CDR2 is FQNEAQ in the germline V gene (reference sequence). V lost 4 bases and J 4 bases, leaving 14 bases between the germline ends. The CDR3 is 16 residues long. CDR3 in DNA: TGTGCCAGCAGCTCTACCGGGGGCGAGGGGGCCAACGTCCTGACTTTC. Amino acid sequence: CASSSTGGEGANVLTF.

This clone was counted a single time. The chain carries TRBV7-9 and TRBJ2-4; maybe TRBD2 (6 bases). V lost 5 bases and J lost 7, with 18 bases in between. This CDR3 region has 15 residues. Germline assignment: CDR1 SEHNR and CDR2 FQNEAQ (reference sequence). The chain's CDR3 is CASSPGGGVTNIQYF. The CDR3 DNA is TGTGCCAGCAGCCCAGGTGGAGGGGTTACGAACATTCAGTACTTC.

In its sample, this clone was seen once. J is TRBJ1-5 and V is TRBV28; 8 bases are a match to TRBD1. V lost 7 bases and J lost 5; bases outside the gene matches: 10. Germline-derived CDR1 and CDR2 are MDHEN and SYDVKM. The CDR3 extends over 15 amino acids. The CDR3 spells CASTSIKTGDQPQHF. The CDR3 coding sequence is TGTGCCAGCACGTCCATAAAGACAGGGGATCAGCCCCAGCATTTT. Drawing the rest from reference TRBV28 and TRBJ1-5, the complete variable domain is DVKVTQSSRYLVKRTGEKVFLECVQDMDHENMFWYRQDPGLGLRLIYFSYDVKMKEKGDIPEGYSVSREKKERFSLILESASTNQTSMYLCASTSIKTGDQPQHFGDGTRLSIL.

Concerning this clone itself: Additional DNA sequences in this sample encode the identical CDR3. This chain uses TRBV9 with TRBJ1-2; tentative D call: TRBD1 (6 bases). The V and J ends lost 4 bases and 4 bases respectively, with 11 bases between them. CDR1 and CDR2 (germline): SGDLS, YYNGEE. This CDR3 is built from 13 residues. This CDR3 reads CASSSGQRYGYTF. The CDR3, as DNA: TGTGCCAGCAGCTCTGGACAGCGCTATGGCTACACCTTC. Variable domain in full (rest from reference TRBV9 and TRBJ1-2): DSGVTQTPKHLITATGQRVTLRCSPRSGDLSVYWYQQSLDQGLQFLIQYYNGEERAKGNILERFSAQQFPDLHSELNLSSLELGDSALYFCASSSGQRYGYTFGSGTRLTVV.

The chain joins TRBV20-1 to TRBJ2-1; D gene uncertain. Trimming shortened V by 3 bases and J by 5 bases, and 5 bases separated the two germline ends. The CDR3 is 11 residues long. Germline V CDR1 and CDR2: DFQATT, SNEGSKA (reference sequence). The CDR3 spells CSARGNNEQFF. In nucleotides, the CDR3 is TGCAGTGCTAGGGGAAACAATGAGCAGTTCTTC.